The entry below describes one TCR beta chain. The antigen is undetermined. This entry comes from a study of OX40 agonist ivuxolimab in advanced cancers. Study background: Administration of intravenous ivuxolimab to patients occurred every 2 weeks at 0.01 to 10 mg/kg. Cohort: about 82% men, mean age about 62, aged about 20 to 90. Findings and caveats of the study: Antigen targets of the expanded peripheral T cells went undetermined.

Sequencing used immunoSEQ multiplex PCR; TCRdb keeps in-frame clones, though not all of them. The table shows 65,000 to 85,000 clones, with over 85% occurring only once. V was pared by 5 bases and J by 0 bases, with 36 bases between. The V gene's germline CDR1 is SGHRS and CDR2 YFSETQ. The CDR3 loop spans 23 amino acids. The clonotype comes from an adult with an advanced solid tumor such as melanoma, head and neck, liver or kidney cancer. The chain uses TRBV5-1 and TRBJ1-5; TRBD1 is a possible D gene (5 bases). The material was CD4+ or CD8+ T cells sorted from blood, obtained in a trial of the OX40 agonist ivuxolimab. CDR3 amino acids: CASRGTHSTMFPPGKHSNQPQHF. The DNA for the CDR3 is TGCGCCAGCAGGGGGACGCATAGCACTATGTTCCCTCCCGGAAAACATAGCAATCAGCCCCAGCATTTT.